Listed here are 24 T cell receptor beta chains from one sample, sequenced in a study of graft-versus-host responses after intestinal transplantation. Some clones are missing from TCRdb's copy, which holds only in-frame ones; the method was immunoSEQ multiplex PCR. Counted here are 75,000 to 100,000 clones, roughly 91% occurring once; the ten biggest clones make up roughly 0.17%. These TCRs' antigens remain unknown. This specimen consisted of unstimulated CD4+ T cells sorted from spleen or lymph node cells, obtained before transplant. The receptor set was obtained from a human donor who was the organ donor for an intestinal transplant.

This clone was observed a handful of times. The rearrangement links TRBV7-9 to TRBJ1-1; tentative D call: TRBD1 (5 bases). V lost 6 bases to trimming and J lost 11 bases, with 19 bases between them. Germline values: CDR1 SEHNR, CDR2 FQNEAQ (reference sequence). The length of the CDR3 is 13 residues. The CDR3: CASSFRGTRRAFF. The DNA for the CDR3 is TGTGCCAGCAGTTTTAGGGGAACGAGAAGGGCTTTCTTT.

J is TRBJ2-5 and V is TRBV6-6; 7 bases fit TRBD2. Germline V gene data show CDR1 as MNHNY and CDR2 as SVGAGI (reference sequence). The CDR3 covers 16 residues. Trimming at V came to 5 bases and at J to 4 bases, leaving 13 bases not matched to a gene. The CDR3 DNA reads as TGTGCCAGCAGTACCGGGGGACTAACCGGAGGAGAGACCCAGTACTTC. This sequence encodes CASSTGGLTGGETQYF.

The chain links TRBV2 to TRBJ1-1, with a tentative D call TRBD1 (5 bases). Germline CDR1 SNHLY, CDR2 FYNNEI. V lost 7 bases and J 4 bases, leaving 13 bases between the germline ends. The CDR3 totals 13 residues. The CDR3 DNA sequence: TGTGCCAGCAAGGGGTTAGGATCCACTGAAGCTTTCTTT. Protein product: CASKGLGSTEAFF.

The rearrangement links TRBV5-1 to TRBJ2-5, with a possible D match to TRBD1 (5 bases). The end of the DNA aligns better with TRBJ2-7, so the J call may be wrong. The CDR3 spans 19 residues. CDR1 is SGHRS and CDR2 is YFSETQ in the germline V gene. The CDR3 nucleotides are TGCGCCAGCAGCTTAGGTTTCTCTAGTCGCTCACCAGGGTCCTACGAGCAGTACTTC. Translating it yields CASSLGFSSRSPGSYEQYF.

This clone showed up just once. This sequence joins TRBV7-2 and TRBJ2-7; the match to TRBD2 covers 7 bases. The CDR3 runs 15 residues. Germline CDR1 SGHTA, CDR2 FQGNSA. V shed 5 bases, J shed 0 bases, and the junction held 7 bases outside the gene matches. CDR3 amino acids: CASSTYLAASYEQYF. In DNA, the CDR3 is TGTGCCAGCAGCACCTACCTAGCGGCCTCCTACGAGCAGTACTTC. Combining the CDR3 with reference TRBV7-2 and TRBJ2-7 gives the whole variable domain GAGVSQSPSNKVTEKGKDVELRCDPISGHTALYWYRQSLGQGLEFLIYFQGNSAPDKSGLPSDRFSAERTGGSVSTLTIQRTQQEDSAVYLCASSTYLAASYEQYFGPGTRLTVT.

The chain employs TRBV4-3 and TRBJ1-5, with unresolved D. Trimming pared 1 base from V and 6 bases from J, leaving 10 bases between. Germline V lookup: CDR1 LGHNA, CDR2 YSLEER. The CDR3 has 14 residues. The CDR3: CASSQVPPGQPQHF. In nucleotides, the CDR3 is TGCGCCAGCAGCCAAGTTCCCCCGGGTCAGCCCCAGCATTTT.

CDR3 sequence reads: CASSNRDTLGNEQFF. CDR3 nucleotide sequence: TGTGCCAGCAGTAATCGGGACACCCTAGGCAATGAGCAGTTCTTC. V and J are TRBV6-1 and TRBJ2-1, with D perhaps TRBD1 (6 bases). Trimming shortened V by 5 bases and J by 6 bases, and 17 bases separated the two germline ends. Germline-derived CDR1 and CDR2 are MNHNS and SASEGT. This CDR3 spans 15 amino acids.

The rearrangement links TRBV9 to TRBJ1-2, with 8 bases lining up with TRBD1. CDR3 length: 15 residues. Germline CDR1 and CDR2: SGDLS and YYNGEE. Trimming removed 3 bases from V and 7 bases from J; junction bases left unmatched: 11. The CDR3 nucleotides read TGTGCCAGCAGCGCCCTATCCGGGACAGGAGTTGGCTACACCTTC. The encoded protein is CASSALSGTGVGYTF.

This chain connects TRBV10-3 to TRBJ2-5; D is unclear. The germline V and J ends were trimmed by 2 bases and 3 bases, with 7 bases remaining between them. CDR1 and CDR2 (germline): ENHRY, SYGVKD. The CDR3 spans 13 residues. The CDR3 DNA reads TGTGCCATCAGTGAGGGCCCAGAAGAGACCCAGTACTTC. Its protein is CAISEGPEETQYF.

The chain joins TRBV10-2 to TRBJ1-2; possibly TRBD1 for D (6 bases). The ends were cut back, 7 bases at V and 2 bases at J, with 20 bases in the middle. CDR1 and CDR2 (germline): WSHSY, SAAADI. CDR3 length: 16 amino acids. CDR3 protein: CASIGTGIIGNYGYTF. DNA for the CDR3: TGCGCCAGCATTGGCACAGGGATCATCGGAAACTATGGCTACACCTTC.

This clone was found a few times. V is TRBV10-3 and J is TRBJ2-3; tentatively, D is TRBD2 (7 bases). The CDR3 totals 16 residues. V lost 3 bases and J lost 6, with 19 bases in between. Germline CDR1 and CDR2: ENHRY and SYGVKD. The CDR3 reads CAISDRRGGTSDTQYF. The CDR3 DNA sequence: TGTGCCATCAGTGATCGGAGGGGGGGCACCTCGGATACGCAGTATTTT.

This rearrangement joins TRBV9 to TRBJ1-1; weak D call: TRBD1 (6 bases). Germline V gene sequence: CDR1 SGDLS, CDR2 YYNGEE. Trimming stripped 0 bases from V and 3 bases from J, with 6 bases between. The CDR3 runs 13 residues. CDR3 sequence reads: CASSVGGHTEAFF. The CDR3 nucleotides read TGTGCCAGCAGCGTAGGGGGGCACACTGAAGCTTTCTTT.

The J gene is TRBJ1-1, the V gene TRBV5-1, with 8 positions matching TRBD1. CDR1 and CDR2 (germline): SGHRS, YFSETQ. CDR3 length equals 14 residues. Trimming removed 4 bases from V and 3 bases from J; junction bases left unmatched: 5. The CDR3 sequence: CASSVGQVDTEAFF. DNA for the CDR3: TGCGCCAGCAGCGTGGGACAGGTGGACACTGAAGCTTTCTTT.

The CDR3 sequence is CASSLRRKQAFF. The CDR3 bases are TGTGCCAGCAGCTTGCGGCGGAAACAAGCTTTCTTT. V usage is TRBV5-6 and J usage is TRBJ1-1, with D hard to call. The CDR3 contains 12 residues. Germline V CDR1 and CDR2: SGHDT, YYEEEE. The V end lost 1 base, the J end lost 9 bases, and 10 bases lay between the germline ends.

This clone was detected only once. This sequence joins TRBV7-2 and TRBJ1-5; TRBD1 aligns across 10 bases. The trim removed 0 bases at V and 6 bases at J, leaving 8 bases unmatched. CDR1 is SGHTA, CDR2 FQGNSA, per germline. This CDR3 region has 17 residues. The CDR3 sequence is CASSLARQGAAGQPQHF. CDR3 bases: TGTGCCAGCAGCTTAGCAAGACAGGGGGCGGCGGGTCAGCCCCAGCATTTT.

V is TRBV9 and J is TRBJ1-1, with 7 nucleotides matching TRBD1. The V gene end was trimmed by 4 bases and the J gene end by 3 bases; junction bases not matched to a gene: 12. The V gene's germline CDR1 is SGDLS and CDR2 YYNGEE. The CDR3 loop spans 16 amino acids. As DNA, the CDR3 is TGTGCCAGCAGCCAACCTAAGACAGGGCTGGACACTGAAGCTTTCTTT. Translating it yields CASSQPKTGLDTEAFF.

Here the CDR3 reads CASSVVPGSYEQYF. The CDR3, as DNA: TGTGCCAGCAGCGTAGTGCCAGGGTCCTACGAGCAGTACTTC. V gene TRBV9 combines with J gene TRBJ2-7; D might be TRBD1 (5 bases). This CDR3 is 14 amino acids long. CDR1 and CDR2 from the germline V gene are SGDLS and YYNGEE. V dropped 0 bases and J dropped 1 base, with 8 bases sitting between them.

The chain combines TRBV7-9 with TRBJ1-2, with 7 bases matching TRBD1. This CDR3 has 12 residues. In germline, CDR1 is SEHNR, CDR2 FQNEAQ (reference sequence). Trimming at V came to 5 bases and at J to 11 bases, leaving 8 bases not matched to a gene. CDR3 amino acids: CASSLETTGYTF. DNA of the CDR3: TGTGCCAGCAGCCTGGAAACGACAGGGTACACCTTC.

The chain recombines TRBV7-2 with TRBJ1-5; D might be TRBD1 (6 bases). This CDR3 is 12 amino acids long. Germline V CDR1 and CDR2: SGHTA, FQGNSA. The V end was cut by 4 bases, the J end by 6 bases, with 7 bases between. CDR3 DNA sequence: TGTGCCAGCAGCTCAGGGGCTCAGCCCCAGCATTTT. The encoded protein is CASSSGAQPQHF.

The table lists this clone with a few counts. The genes are TRBV4-1 and TRBJ1-1; the D gene is possibly TRBD1 (6 bases). Germline CDR1 reads MGHRA; CDR2 reads YSYEKL. The V end lost 3 bases, the J end lost 2 bases, and 19 bases lay between the germline ends. CDR3 length equals 17 residues. In DNA, the CDR3 is TGCGCCAGCAGCCAGAGGCCCAACCTGGACAGTAACACTGAAGCTTTCTTT. Translation gives CASSQRPNLDSNTEAFF.

The CDR3, as DNA: TGCGCCAGCAGCTTGGCCTGGACAGGGGGATCCAGGTGGTACTACGAGCAGTACTTC. Residues: CASSLAWTGGSRWYYEQYF. The chain couples TRBV5-1 to TRBJ2-7, with 10 bases fitting TRBD1. The germline gives CDR1 SGHRS, CDR2 YFSETQ. The CDR3 is 19 amino acids. Trimming cost V 0 bases and J 3 bases; bases outside gene matches: 15.

J is TRBJ1-2 and V is TRBV28; the D is unclear. CDR1 and CDR2 from the germline V gene are MDHEN and SYDVKM. This CDR3 contains 11 residues. The germline V and J ends were trimmed by 6 bases and 3 bases, with 5 bases remaining between them. The CDR3 bases are TGTGCCAGCAGGTCGGACTATGGCTACACCTTC. Its translation is CASRSDYGYTF.

This sequence joins TRBV29-1 and TRBJ1-2; 11 bases line up with TRBD1. Germline V lookup: CDR1 SQVTM, CDR2 ANQGSEA. This CDR3 has 14 residues. J lost 8 bases, V lost 3 bases, and 8 bases had no gene match. The CDR3, as DNA: TGCAGCGTTGACCTTCCCGGGACAGGGGGAGGCTACACCTTC. Protein product: CSVDLPGTGGGYTF.

This clone was seen only once. The genes are TRBV6-5 and TRBJ2-1; 10 bases fit TRBD2. Germline V lookup: CDR1 MNHEY, CDR2 SVGAGI. This CDR3 is built from 15 residues. J lost 8 bases, V lost 6 bases, and 10 bases had no gene match. The CDR3 DNA reads TGTGCCAGCAGACTAACAGCGGGGGGGTTGGATGAGCAGTTCTTC. This codes for CASRLTAGGLDEQFF.